A selection of T cell receptor beta chains follows, all from one sample in a study of OX40 agonist ivuxolimab in advanced cancers. Generated by immunoSEQ multiplex PCR, the TCRdb table keeps only in-frame clones and is missing some. This table holds 75,000 to 90,000 clones, 92% found once. The sequencing here drew on CD4+ or CD8+ T cells sorted from blood, taken in a trial of the OX40 agonist ivuxolimab. The receptors were gathered from an adult with an advanced solid tumor such as melanoma, head and neck, liver or kidney cancer. The CDR3 runs from the conserved cysteine through the conserved F or W. The order of the fields is J gene, D gene, clone size, V gene, CDR3 DNA, CDR3 protein. A D gene is named only where the DNA matches it firmly. For some rows the clone size is stated as once, few or many, or as a class when expanded; others skip it.

>TRBJ2-5|-|-|TRBV5-8
TGTGCCAGCAGCTACGGGGACCAAAAAGAGACCCAGTACTTC
CASSYGDQKETQYF
>TRBJ1-1|-|few|TRBV5-6
TGTGCCAGCAGCTTGCTGTTGAACACTGAAGCTTTCTTT
CASSLLLNTEAFF
>TRBJ1-2|TRBD1|once|TRBV5-1
TGCGCCAGCAGCCCTGACAGGGCTGGCTACACCTTC
CASSPDRAGYTF
>TRBJ1-6|-|once|TRBV7-2
TGTGCCAGCAGCCCGGGAGCGTATAATTCACCCCTCCACTTT
CASSPGAYNSPLHF
>TRBJ1-1|-|-|TRBV25-1
TGTGCCAGCGGAGTAACCGGGAACACTGAAGCTTTCTTT
CASGVTGNTEAFF
>TRBJ1-1|-|-|TRBV28
TGTGCCACCTCGGGTATCATGAACACTGAAGCTTTCTTT
CATSGIMNTEAFF
>TRBJ2-1|-|-|TRBV14
TGTGCCAGCAGTCCAACCCGGGCTTACAATGAGCAGTTCTTC
CASSPTRAYNEQFF
>TRBJ1-5|-|few|TRBV5-1
TGCGCCAGCAGCCTGGGCGGGTCGGATCAGCCCCAGCATTTT
CASSLGGSDQPQHF
>TRBJ2-5|-|-|TRBV7-2
TGTGCCAGCAGCTTGGTATCCGAAGAGGGGACCCAGTACTTC
CASSLVSEEGTQYF
>TRBJ1-5|-|few|TRBV5-1
TGCGCCAGCAGCCCGGGGGCTGGGAGCAATCAGCCCCAGCATTTT
CASSPGAGSNQPQHF
>TRBJ2-2|TRBD2|-|TRBV9
TGTGCCAGCGGACGCGGGAGTTGGGGCGGGGAGCTGTTTTTT
CASGRGSWGGELFF
>TRBJ1-1|TRBD1|once|TRBV28
TGTGCCAGCAGAAGAACAGGGGGCGCTACTGAAGCTTTCTTT
CASRRTGGATEAFF
>TRBJ1-2|TRBD1|-|TRBV5-1
TGCGCCAGCGCCGGGACAGGGGGTTCCCTGGACTACACCTTC
CASAGTGGSLDYTF
>TRBJ1-5|-|-|TRBV2
TGTGCCAGCAGTGAGATAGCGTCCGGCAATCAGCCCCAGCATTTT
CASSEIASGNQPQHF
>TRBJ1-2|-|-|TRBV7-8
TGTGCCAGCAGCCCTAGGGACCGGCGGGGCTACACCTTC
CASSPRDRRGYTF
>TRBJ1-4|TRBD1|-|TRBV6-5
TGTGCCAGCAGTCCTGGACAGGGGGAGGGGGAAAAACTGTTTTTT
CASSPGQGEGEKLFF
>TRBJ1-4|TRBD1|-|TRBV6-1
TGTGCCAGCTCACAGGGGGCCACGGGTGAAAAACTGTTTTTT
CASSQGATGEKLFF
>TRBJ2-7|-|-|TRBV18
TGTGCCAGCTCACCTCAGGAGAGCTCCTACGAGCAGTACTTC
CASSPQESSYEQYF
>TRBJ2-2|TRBD1|-|TRBV5-4
TGTGCCAGCAGCACCCGACAGGGGCACCCCGGGGAGCTGTTTTTT
CASSTRQGHPGELFF
>TRBJ2-5|TRBD2|-|TRBV5-1
TGCGCCAGCAGCTTGGGAGTCGGAGCGGGGCCTCAAGAGACCCAGTACTTC
CASSLGVGAGPQETQYF
>TRBJ1-1|-|once|TRBV30
TGTGCCTGGAGTGTAATGGTTCCCACTGAAGCTTTCTTT
CAWSVMVPTEAFF
>TRBJ1-1|-|few|TRBV11-2
TGTGCCAGCAGCGAGGACCCGAACACTGAAGCTTTCTTT
CASSEDPNTEAFF
>TRBJ2-5|-|-|TRBV7-2
TGTGCCAGCAGCCAGGACAGACAAGAGACCCAGTACTTC
CASSQDRQETQYF
>TRBJ1-1|TRBD1|-|TRBV7-2
TGTGCCAGCAGACCGACAGGGGAGGGCACTGAAGCTTTCTTT
CASRPTGEGTEAFF
>TRBJ1-2|TRBD1|-|TRBV9
TGTGCCAGCAGCGTACTGGGCAGGGGGCAAGACTATGGCTACACCTTC
CASSVLGRGQDYGYTF
>TRBJ2-3|-|few|TRBV4-2
TGTGCCAGCAGCCAAGAATTAAAGACAGATACGCAGTATTTT
CASSQELKTDTQYF
>TRBJ1-1|-|-|TRBV7-8
TGTGCCAGCAGCTCCCGTGGGGGGATTGCGGGGGAAGCTTTCTTT
CASSSRGGIAGEAFF
>TRBJ1-5|-|-|TRBV19
TGTGCCAGTAGTACATCAAGGGTTCAGCCCCAGCATTTT
CASSTSRVQPQHF
>TRBJ2-7|-|few|TRBV19
TGTGCCAGTAGTAATAAGAAGGCCTACGAGCAGTACTTC
CASSNKKAYEQYF
>TRBJ2-5|-|once|TRBV30
TGTGCCTGGAGTGTATCCCTTGTGGAGACCCAGTACTTC
CAWSVSLVETQYF
>TRBJ2-3|-|-|TRBV7-9
TGTGCCAGCAGCTTAGCTTCTGCAGATACGCAGTATTTT
CASSLASADTQYF
>TRBJ1-4|-|few|TRBV18
TGTGCCAGCTCAGAGATTATTGGGGACGAAAAACTGTTTTTT
CASSEIIGDEKLFF